This paragraph covers one TCR beta chain sequence. Its antigen is unidentified. Terminally differentiated effector memory CD45RA+ cells were left out of the naive CD8 fraction, which was CD45RO-negative and positively selected for CCR7. This specimen belongs to a study of shared clonotypes between healthy human individuals. Broader study findings: Four donors had around 5% of their naive CD4 clonotypes in common. The generation probabilities recorded for non-shared clonotypes fell below those of clonotypes shared by all four donors. The study's rarefaction showed incomplete sorted-subset sequencing despite large depth.

Evenly divided among several immunoSEQ plates was the genomic DNA of each subset. Clones were sequenced by immunoSEQ multiplex PCR, and TCRdb holds only the in-frame ones, with some missing. Of some 800,000 clones in the sample, roughly 92% were seen once. Germline V gene sequence: CDR1 SEHNR, CDR2 FQNEAQ (reference sequence). The CDR3 is made up of 13 amino acids. V lost 5 bases to trimming and J lost 6 bases, with 12 bases between them. This receptor was taken from a young man in good health. Sequenced: naive CD8+ T cells sorted from blood. V and J are TRBV7-9 and TRBJ2-3; D tentatively fits TRBD1 or TRBD2 (5 bases each). Written as DNA, the CDR3 is TGTGCCAGCAGCCTGTCGGGGCCCGATACGCAGTATTTT. Its translation: CASSLSGPDTQYF.